Presented here are 11 T cell receptor beta chains from one specimen sequenced in a study of blood T cell repertoires in COVID-19. TCRdb's copy holds only in-frame clones and misses some; the assay was immunoSEQ multiplex PCR. The sample lists 300,000 to 350,000 clones; about 88% were seen once. Specimen: peripheral blood. These receptor sequences come from a woman in her 70s with COVID-19, enrolled during active disease.

V usage is TRBV9 and J usage is TRBJ1-6; D is undetermined. Germline V gene data show CDR1 as SGDLS and CDR2 as YYNGEE. The CDR3 is 16 amino acids. Trimming took off 2 bases at V and 0 bases at J, with 9 bases between the two ends. The CDR3 DNA reads TGTGCCAGCAGCGTCCAGGCAAGCTCCTATAATTCACCCCTCCACTTT. Translated: CASSVQASSYNSPLHF.

The V gene is TRBV21-1, the J gene TRBJ2-3; the D call TRBD2 from the table was never checked on the DNA. TRBV21-1 is classified as a pseudogene. This CDR3 is built from 18 residues. The CDR3 loop is CASSKRRAVVGSTDTQYF. The DNA for the CDR3 is TGTGCCAGCAGCAAAAGGCGCGCGGTAGTTGGGAGCACAGATACGCAGTATTTT.

This chain uses TRBV7-2 with TRBJ1-2; 7 positions match TRBD1. This CDR3 is built from 16 residues. The germline V gene has CDR1 SGHTA and CDR2 FQGNSA. Trimming cost V 1 base and J 6 bases; bases outside gene matches: 11. In DNA form, the CDR3 reads TGTGCCAGCAGCTTAGGCTCGGGGGTAGGGGGCAATGGCTACACCTTC. Protein product: CASSLGSGVGGNGYTF.

The V call is TRBV5-1, the J call TRBJ1-4, with D unresolved. V was pared by 7 bases and J by 1 base, with 11 bases between. Germline values: CDR1 SGHRS, CDR2 YFSETQ. This CDR3 has 14 residues. CDR3 region: CASGRGGTNEKLFF. The CDR3 DNA reads TGCGCCAGCGGCCGAGGAGGAACTAATGAAAAACTGTTTTTT.

This rearrangement joins TRBV3-1 (or the pseudogene TRBV3-2) to TRBJ1-1; a possible D gene is TRBD1 (5 bases). V was shortened by 0 bases and J by 3 bases, with 17 bases between the two germline ends. The CDR3 has 17 amino acids. The V gene's germline CDR1 is LGHDT and CDR2 YNNKEL (reference sequence). The CDR3 reads CASSQDWLGGIDTEAFF. DNA for the CDR3: TGTGCCAGCAGCCAAGATTGGCTCGGGGGTATCGACACTGAAGCTTTCTTT.

This clone came up a few times. V and J are TRBV6-5 and TRBJ2-7; TRBD1 agrees at 10 bases. Germline CDR1 and CDR2: MNHEY and SVGAGI. Losses at the gene ends were 2 bases for V and 5 bases for J; bases not matched to a gene: 9. This CDR3 has 16 amino acids. CDR3 loop: CASSYTPPGTGDEQYF. The CDR3 DNA is TGTGCCAGCAGTTACACACCCCCCGGGACAGGGGACGAGCAGTACTTC.

The V call is TRBV28, the J call TRBJ1-4; the D gene is possibly TRBD1 (6 bases). V lost 8 bases and J lost 6, with 10 bases in between. CDR3 size: 12 residues. Germline CDR1 reads MDHEN; CDR2 reads SYDVKM. CDR3 region: CASLEGDEKLFF. In nucleotides, the CDR3 is TGTGCCAGCCTTGAGGGGGATGAAAAACTGTTTTTT.

The rearrangement uses TRBV24-1 and TRBJ1-4; 8 bases agree with TRBD1. CDR1 is KGHDR, CDR2 SFDVKD, per germline. The CDR3 covers 15 residues. V dropped 3 bases and J dropped 8; count of bases not matched to a gene: 7. The CDR3 bases are TGTGCCACCAGTGATCCGGACAGGGTAGGAGAAAAACTGTTTTTT. Encoded protein: CATSDPDRVGEKLFF.

The CDR3 spells CASGISPVSPGTQYF. Here the CDR3 DNA reads TGTGCTAGTGGCATTTCCCCGGTCAGCCCGGGTACGCAGTATTTT. The rearrangement uses TRBV12-5 and TRBJ2-3; D unresolved. Germline V lookup: CDR1 LGHNT, CDR2 FRNRAP. The CDR3 runs 15 residues. The V end was cut by 6 bases, the J end by 8 bases, with 21 bases between.

The chain links TRBV6-5 to TRBJ1-6, with 7 bases matching TRBD1. Trimming took 10 bases from V and 5 from J; bases not matched to a gene: 8. The CDR3 extends over 14 amino acids. Looked up from germline, CDR1 is MNHEY and CDR2 is SVGAGI. CDR3 amino acids: CATKGQVDNSPLHF. CDR3 DNA: TGTGCCACAAAAGGACAGGTGGATAATTCACCCCTCCACTTT.

This chain links TRBV6-2 or TRBV6-3 with TRBJ2-3, with 10 bases aligning to TRBD2. V shed 5 bases, J shed 1 base, and the junction held 12 bases outside the gene matches. CDR3 length equals 18 residues. CDR1 is MNHEY, CDR2 SVGEGT, per germline. This chain's CDR3 is CASSLWTSGFGRTDTQYF. CDR3 sequence (DNA): TGTGCCAGCAGTCTCTGGACTAGCGGCTTTGGCCGCACAGATACGCAGTATTTT.